This TCR beta chain appears in the sequencing data of a study of cytomegalovirus exposure and HLA in healthy donors (dated by TCRdb to 2016 to 2017). About the full investigation: According to an earlier analysis of 550 to 750 of the donors, roughly 180 million T cells yielded 95 million to 140 million unique TCR beta sequences and around 300 Gb of sequence data. Of the 398 genotyped donors, over 70% fell in the genetic ancestry cluster associated with self-reported Caucasian donors. All discovery cohort repertoires had been generated using a single sequencing platform. The study profiled the T cell repertoires of 666 subjects by immunosequencing and related them to cytomegalovirus serostatus. The number of donors typed differed by locus, with about 629-630 for A, B, C, DRB1 and DQB1, over 500 for DQA1, 606 for DPA1, and under 490 for DPB1. The study combined high-throughput TCR immunosequencing, statistical association of individual TCRs with disease status, and machine learning to predict cytomegalovirus infection status. In the later analysis, no new phenotypic data were used to find candidate immune exposures; instead, reliance was placed on TCR beta sequences and their occurrence across donors. HLA typing included class I and class II loci at four-digit resolution. Genome-wide SNP genotypes for about three fifths of the roughly 700 donors were used in a later genetic analysis, which treated that subset as a discovery cohort. In addition to the first cohort of approximately 650 subjects, a separate validation cohort of over 90 different subjects was used. Roughly 5 DR-DQ haplotypes were handled as single units for association and clustering, since linkage in the cohort was strong. To study patterns of TCR occurrence, a later analysis re-analyzed previously published TCR beta repertoires from hundreds of donors and added high-resolution HLA genotyping. An earlier analysis of 587 of the donors applied high-throughput TCR beta sequencing to assess whether each TCR beta V gene segment acted as functional or pseudogenic. Alongside the repertoire data, information on donor age, sex, ethnicity and CMV serostatus was compiled. The study aimed to test whether signatures of past pathogen exposure could be identified by cataloging public T cell receptors. Among around 400 genotyped donors of the cohort, an average of roughly 230,000 unique TCR beta nucleotide sequences was sequenced per donor, of which about 20% were non-productive. An early release covering more than 500 HLA-typed donors comprised about 300 gigabases of sequencing data and roughly 86 million unique TCR sequences. Summary of the overall study and its limitations: A later analysis reported that several top co-occurrence clusters appeared linked to parvovirus B19, influenza, CMV and Epstein-Barr virus. It was suggested by the authors that the approach could potentially be generalized to other disease states and immunological phenotypes. Only TCR beta chains were sequenced in this cohort, and the absence of alpha or paired-chain data limited detectable features. In vitro tests confirmed that a few of the cytomegalovirus-associated TCR beta chains recognize cytomegalovirus antigens. Compared with the roughly 600-donor mean, donors in an Asian-associated ancestry cluster had fewer N-insertions in productive TCRs, according to a later genetic analysis. Across donors, most TCR sequences were observed very rarely, whereas some public TCRs were present in many individuals. In the study, approximately 160 TCR beta chains were listed as associated with cytomegalovirus. A later analysis associated roughly 17,000 TCR beta sequences with specific HLA alleles at a false discovery rate of 0.05. In a later analysis, most CMV-associated TCR beta chains were found to appear HLA-restricted, with HLA associations seemingly driven largely by CMV exposure. In an earlier analysis of around 500 of the donors, most TCR beta V segments appeared in productive rearrangements about 87% or about 30% of the time, broadly matching IMGT annotations. In both the original and validation cohorts, the classifier was reported to diagnose cytomegalovirus status with high specificity and sensitivity. Because counts were too low, about 18 rarely observed V segments, including chromosome 9 orphons, were left out of the earlier analysis of 500 to 650 of the donors. Linkage disequilibrium might explain the correlated functional status among segregating V segments, but an unknown experimental factor could not be excluded. A later analysis found that TCR association rates varied across HLA loci, with DRB1 alleles showing the most associated TCRs and HLA-C alleles the fewest. Strong co-occurrence of HLA alleles, especially DR and DQ, made assigning TCR associations to individual alleles difficult. Compared with equally common non-associated chains, HLA-associated TCR beta chains in a later analysis were more clonally expanded and had lower generation probabilities. A cluster of highly shared sequence variants was judged likely to represent a technical artifact of the sequencing pipeline. An association between a missense DCLRE1C variant and V-gene and J-gene trimming of TCR beta chains was found in a later genetic analysis and replicated in an independent cohort. A further reported finding was that TCR beta sequences accurately predicted the HLA-A and HLA-B alleles for most subjects in the first cohort. Immune exposure information for the cohort was limited to CMV serostatus. The 87-base-pair reads could not distinguish some IMGT-functional V segments, including TRBV6-2 and TRBV6-3, so those segments were excluded. Sequencing depth was assumed to be roughly uniform across donors in the presence/absence analyses, though that assumption may not hold. Because HLA typing was missing for some donors at each locus, association tests included only the typed subset.

From V the trimming removes 1 base and from J it removes 8 bases, while the gene matches leave 7 bases of the junction unaccounted for. Including cysteine and phenylalanine, the CDR3 has 15 amino acids. Only CDR3 DNA is held: 45 bases, read in frame from base 1. The germline V gene specifies MGHRA as CDR1 and YSYEKL as CDR2. The cohort consisted of 600 to 700 healthy bone marrow donors. At the time of sampling, all cohort members were nominally healthy, though unrecorded immune exposures were likely present. The donor was CMV seronegative and belonged to the group of 350 to 400 seronegative cohort members. A peripheral blood sample was provided by each donor, and peripheral blood mononuclear cells were used for TCR beta sequencing. Genomic DNA extraction from the blood cell samples was performed with the Qiagen DNeasy Blood Extraction Kit. Library prep was done by the immunoSEQ multiplex PCR assay. The multiplex PCR relied on a mix of 60 forward primers for TCR Vbeta segments and 13 reverse primers for TCR Jbeta segments. The CDR3 region of rearranged TCR beta genes was amplified from genomic DNA with a multiplex PCR assay. On the Illumina HiSeq System, the amplified TCR beta libraries were sequenced as 87-base-pair reads. The published analysis was carried out like this. Across the 600 to 700 repertoires, a later analysis counted roughly 77 million unique TCR beta chains, roughly 11 million of which were shared by at least two donors. Raw reads were error-corrected and collapsed into unique sequences by a nearest-neighbor algorithm in which closely related sequences were merged to remove PCR and sequencing errors. To assign V, D and J gene segments, CDR3 sequences were aligned to IMGT reference sequences. For a sequence to be retained, at least a six-nucleotide match to both a V gene segment and a J gene segment was required. Rearrangements were called productive when the CDR3 lacked stop codons and stayed in frame with V and J; all others were non-productive. Following IMGT convention, CDR3 was defined as the stretch from the second conserved V-encoded cysteine up to the conserved J-encoded phenylalanine. In an earlier analysis of around 600 of the donors, sequences lacking an unambiguous match to a single V gene segment were excluded. An earlier analysis of 587 of the donors called V segments functional above 56.7% productive rearrangements and segregating when the between-donor standard deviation exceeded 5%. A statistical classification framework was built for diagnosing cytomegalovirus status from the catalog of TCR beta chain sequences. V and J gene assignment, in a later analysis, came from comparing TCR nucleotide sequences with IMGT/GENE-DB human TR gene sequences. A later analysis assigned CDR3 sequences and most-parsimonious VDJ recombination scenarios with the TCRdist pipeline. In a later analysis, each TCR beta chain was defined by its CDR3 amino acid sequence together with its V-gene family, and reads lacking a unique V-gene family were excluded. In a later analysis, a few hundred highly shared, low-generation-probability nucleotide sequences were removed to address suspected cross-contamination and a sequencing artifact. In a later analysis, a clonal expansion index was calculated for each public chain from normalized within-repertoire ranks of inferred template counts. In a later analysis, generation probabilities were computed with a VDJ recombination model fitted to out-of-frame rearrangements, and the resulting probabilities were checked against IGoR. Hypergeometric tests were used in a later analysis to score TCR-TCR, TCR-HLA and TCR-CMV co-occurrence, with a repertoire-size bias correction applied to the TCR pairs. In a later analysis, false discovery rates were estimated by permuting HLA or CMV assignments 20 times. In a later analysis, co-occurring TCRs were grouped using DBSCAN, with TCRdist sequence similarity added in when clustering inside HLA-allele-positive subsets. For co-occurrence clustering, repertoires with fewer than 30,000 or more than 120,000 public chains were excluded, along with about five repertoires with anomalous nucleotide sharing. The clones in this table, taken by TCRdb from immuneACCESS, are in-frame only. Not every clone is retained; where verified, under half of the shortfall comes from an unresolved V gene, and the cause of the rest is unknown. Clonal size and the V and J genes are those of that table, whereas D and trimming came from the DNA. Across this sample there are about 150,000 clones, with roughly 73% seen only once. 1.1% to 1.5% of the sample comes from the top ten.

On this clone itself: The antigen this receptor binds is unknown. No base quality information exists; no much larger clone differs at one position.

Sequenced input: PBMCs. The chain is encoded by TRBV4-1 joined to TRBJ1-4; TRBD1 fits 7 bases in the junction. The source is a woman aged 25 to 39 in good health and CMV-seronegative. The CDR3 here reads CASSQADRAWEKLFF. The base sequence is TGCGCCAGCAGCCAAGCAGACAGGGCGTGGGAAAAACTGTTTTTT.